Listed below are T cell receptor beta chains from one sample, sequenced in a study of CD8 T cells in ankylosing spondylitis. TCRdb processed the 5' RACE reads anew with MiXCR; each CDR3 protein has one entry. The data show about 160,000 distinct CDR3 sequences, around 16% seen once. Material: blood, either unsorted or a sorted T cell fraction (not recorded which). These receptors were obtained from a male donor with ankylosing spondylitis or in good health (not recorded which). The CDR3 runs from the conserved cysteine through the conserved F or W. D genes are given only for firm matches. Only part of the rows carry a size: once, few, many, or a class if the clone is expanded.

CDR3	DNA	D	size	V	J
CASSLAGFGDEQFF	TGCGCCAGCAGCTTGGCCGGGTTCGGGGATGAGCAGTTCTTC	.	many	TRBV5-1	TRBJ2-1
CASNVGGYEQYF	TGTGCCAGCAACGTGGGAGGATACGAGCAGTACTTC	.	many	TRBV12-3/TRBV12-4	TRBJ2-7
CASSRDRSDAYEQYF	TGTGCCAGCAGTCGAGACAGGTCTGACGCCTACGAGCAGTACTTC	.	many	TRBV7-2	TRBJ2-7
CASSRGLAAPIRHYEQYF	TGTGCCAGCAGCCGGGGACTAGCGGCCCCAATCCGCCACTACGAGCAGTACTTC	TRBD2	.	TRBV3-1	TRBJ2-7
CSAGHTEETQYF	TGCAGCGCAGGACATACAGAAGAGACCCAGTACTTC	.	many	TRBV29-1	TRBJ2-5
CSARDSRSGNTIYF	TGCAGTGCTAGAGATTCCCGATCTGGAAACACCATATATTTT	.	few	TRBV20-1	TRBJ1-3
CASSGSGRGTDTQYF	TGCGCCAGCAGCGGAAGCGGGAGAGGCACAGATACGCAGTATTTT	TRBD2	many	TRBV5-1	TRBJ2-3
CSAVTSGSNTGELFF	TGCAGTGCAGTTACTAGCGGGAGTAACACCGGGGAGCTGTTTTTT	TRBD2	many	TRBV20-1	TRBJ2-2
CASALTSGSSYEQYF	TGTGCCAGCGCCCTCACTAGCGGCTCATCCTACGAGCAGTACTTC	TRBD2	many	TRBV12-3/TRBV12-4	TRBJ2-7
CASSLQRGDNEQFF	TGCGCCAGCAGCTTACAGCGGGGAGACAATGAGCAGTTCTTC	TRBD2	many	TRBV5-1	TRBJ2-1
CASSRGLAGEVSYNEQFF	TGTGCCAGCAGCCGGGGACTAGCGGGAGAAGTTTCCTACAATGAGCAGTTCTTC	TRBD2	few	TRBV7-8	TRBJ2-1
CSGTSVFTDTQYF	TGCAGTGGTACTAGCGTGTTCACAGATACGCAGTATTTT	TRBD2	many	TRBV20-1	TRBJ2-3
CASRGTGSRETQYF	TGTGCCAGCAGGGGGACAGGGTCTAGAGAGACCCAGTACTTC	TRBD1	many	TRBV12-3/TRBV12-4	TRBJ2-5
CASSPDDEYTEAFF	TGTGCCAGCAGCCCGGACGATGAGTACACTGAAGCTTTCTTT	.	.	TRBV5-6	TRBJ1-1
CASSPSGVRETQYF	TGTGCCAGCAGTCCGTCGGGGGTAAGAGAGACCCAGTACTTC	.	many	TRBV12-3/TRBV12-4	TRBJ2-5
CASSITSGRLTDTQYF	TGCGCCAGCAGCATAACTAGCGGGAGACTAACAGATACGCAGTATTTT	TRBD2	many	TRBV5-1	TRBJ2-3
CASSLRGMNTEAFF	TGTGCCAGCAGCTTGCGAGGGATGAACACTGAAGCTTTCTTT	.	many	TRBV5-5	TRBJ1-1
CASSRGTYNEQFF	TGTGCCAGCAGTCGGGGTACCTACAATGAGCAGTTCTTC	.	many	TRBV12-3/TRBV12-4	TRBJ2-1
CASSEPGRTYNEQFF	TGTGCCAGCAGTGAACCAGGGAGAACCTACAATGAGCAGTTCTTC	.	many	TRBV25-1	TRBJ2-1
CSGWEGDYGYTF	TGCAGTGGATGGGAGGGCGACTATGGCTACACCTTC	.	many	TRBV20-1	TRBJ1-2
CAISRDASSYEQYF	TGTGCCATCAGCCGGGACGCGAGCTCCTACGAGCAGTACTTC	.	few	TRBV10-3	TRBJ2-7
CASSPTNPVGEQFF	TGTGCCAGCAGTCCCACCAACCCCGTCGGTGAGCAGTTCTTC	.	many	TRBV28	TRBJ2-1
CSVDGGSYNEQFF	TGCAGCGTTGATGGGGGCTCCTACAATGAGCAGTTCTTC	.	.	TRBV29-1	TRBJ2-1
CASSEQSAYGDTQYF	TGCGCCAGCAGTGAGCAATCCGCCTATGGAGATACGCAGTATTTT	.	few	TRBV10-2	TRBJ2-3
CATSRASSFEQYF	TGTGCCACCAGCAGAGCGTCTAGCTTCGAGCAGTACTTC	.	many	TRBV15	TRBJ2-7
CASSPSGSGSWETQYF	TGCGCCAGCAGCCCCAGCGGTAGCGGGAGTTGGGAGACCCAGTACTTC	TRBD2	.	TRBV5-1	TRBJ2-5
CSVKTGRETQYF	TGCAGTGTTAAGACAGGGAGAGAGACCCAGTACTTC	TRBD1	many	TRBV20-1	TRBJ2-5
CASSYRPLGPDGYTF	TGTGCCAGCAGTTACCGGCCCTTGGGGCCCGATGGCTACACCTTC	.	.	TRBV6-5	TRBJ1-2
CSAPAGYNEQFF	TGCAGTGCCCCGGCGGGTTACAATGAGCAGTTCTTC	.	many	TRBV20-1	TRBJ2-1
CASRGGSYGYTF	TGTGCCTCCAGAGGGGGGTCCTATGGCTACACCTTC	.	.	TRBV2	TRBJ1-2
CASRDRGLGETQYF	TGTGCCAGCCGGGACAGGGGGCTGGGAGAGACCCAGTACTTC	TRBD1	few	TRBV12-3/TRBV12-4	TRBJ2-5
CASSVGIAGVADTQYF	TGCGCCAGCAGCGTAGGAATAGCGGGAGTGGCAGATACGCAGTATTTT	TRBD2	many	TRBV5-1	TRBJ2-3
CASSHGTANAEAFF	TGCGCCAGCAGCCACGGGACAGCTAACGCTGAAGCTTTCTTT	TRBD1	.	TRBV5-1	TRBJ1-1
CASSHGRGDADTQYF	TGCGCCAGCAGCCATGGGCGGGGAGACGCAGATACGCAGTATTTT	.	few	TRBV4-1	TRBJ2-3
CASSLGDGYQETQYF	TGCGCCAGCAGCTTGGGGGACGGGTACCAAGAGACCCAGTACTTC	.	many	TRBV5-1	TRBJ2-5
CASSSTGVQDYNEQFF	TGTGCCAGCAGTTCCACAGGGGTCCAAGACTACAATGAGCAGTTCTTC	TRBD1	many	TRBV12-3/TRBV12-4	TRBJ2-1
CASSLPRELSYEQYF	TGTGCCAGCAGCTTACCCCGCGAGCTCTCCTACGAGCAGTACTTC	.	.	TRBV5-6	TRBJ2-7
CASSFLEGGEQYF	TGTGCCAGCAGCTTTCTTGAGGGCGGCGAGCAGTACTTC	.	few	TRBV12-3/TRBV12-4	TRBJ2-7
CASSSWGSTGELFF	TGCGCCAGCAGCTCTTGGGGCAGCACCGGGGAGCTGTTTTTT	.	many	TRBV5-1	TRBJ2-2
CSGTLAEEDNEQFF	TGCAGTGGCACCTTAGCGGAAGAAGACAATGAGCAGTTCTTC	.	few	TRBV20-1	TRBJ2-1
CSARGFFGYTF	TGCAGTGCTCGGGGGTTCTTCGGCTACACCTTC	.	.	TRBV20-1	TRBJ1-2